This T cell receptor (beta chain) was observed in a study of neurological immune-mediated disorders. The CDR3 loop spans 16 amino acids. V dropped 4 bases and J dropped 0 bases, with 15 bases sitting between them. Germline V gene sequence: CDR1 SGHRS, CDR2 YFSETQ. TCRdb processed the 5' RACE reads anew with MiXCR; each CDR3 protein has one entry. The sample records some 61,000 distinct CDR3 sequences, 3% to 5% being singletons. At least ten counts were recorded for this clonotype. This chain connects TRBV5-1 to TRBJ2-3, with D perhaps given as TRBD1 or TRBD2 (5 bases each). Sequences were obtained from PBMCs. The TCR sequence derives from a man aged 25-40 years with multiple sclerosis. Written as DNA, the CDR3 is TGCGCCAGCAGCCCGCGTTCCGGGACGAGCACAGATACGCAGTATTTT. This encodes CASSPRSGTSTDTQYF.